This TCR beta chain derives from a study of monozygotic twins with inflammatory bowel disease. Comment on this clonotype: Its antigen is unknown.

Whole-study results and caveats: Variability in patient repertoires may have come partly from differing immunosuppressive treatments.

From germline, CDR1 is DFQATT and CDR2 SNEGSKA (reference sequence). The CDR3 is 14 residues long. The template switching step added UMIs that contained a 6-nucleotide sample barcode. Amplification of TCRalpha and TCRbeta cDNA involved two nested PCRs that ran for 16 and 9 cycles. TCRdb re-called the 5' RACE reads and gives one entry per CDR3 protein, without DNA. The sample table includes fewer than 550,000 distinct CDR3 sequences. This chain connects TRBV20-1 to TRBJ1-1; TCRdb calls TRBD1, which cannot be checked without DNA. The receptor comes from a human donor with ulcerative colitis or Crohn's disease, or a healthy co-twin of an affected twin (not recorded which). The sequenced material came from blood. CDR3 region: CSATRGGPNTEAFF.